This passage covers 10 T cell receptor beta chains from one sample sequenced in a study of beta chain features in type 1 diabetes. Sequenced material consisted of expressed TCRB transcripts (all of the isolated RNA was reverse transcribed). The method was immunoSEQ multiplex PCR; TCRdb's version includes in-frame clones alone and lacks a portion of them. This sample yields around 180,000 clones, of which about 12% are seen a single time; approximately 0.62% belongs to the top ten. The material sequenced was central memory CD4+ T cells from blood. The receptors shown here come from a woman aged 18-30 years in good health.

This clone was counted a few times. The rearrangement links TRBV14 to TRBJ1-1; no reliable D call. Germline values: CDR1 SGHDN, CDR2 FVKESK. Deletions cut 2 bases from V and 0 bases from J, with 4 bases between. The CDR3 has 13 amino acids. In DNA form, the CDR3 reads TGTGCCAGCAGCCAAACACTGAACACTGAAGCTTTCTTT. This translates into CASSQTLNTEAFF.

V gene TRBV5-6 combines with J gene TRBJ2-5, with 9 bases lining up with TRBD2. This CDR3 is 13 amino acids long. The germline gives CDR1 SGHDT, CDR2 YYEEEE. V lost 5 bases and J lost 5; bases outside the gene matches: 4. The CDR3 reads CASSISGGETQYF. As DNA, the CDR3 is TGTGCCAGCAGTATCAGCGGGGGGGAGACCCAGTACTTC.

The genes are TRBV28 and TRBJ2-2, with a weak D call TRBD1 (8 bases). CDR1 MDHEN and CDR2 SYDVKM come from the germline V gene. The ends were cut back, 0 bases at V and 7 bases at J, with 15 bases in the middle. This CDR3 has 16 residues. This CDR3 is CASSLWQTGGDGELFF. The CDR3 DNA sequence: TGTGCCAGCAGTTTATGGCAAACAGGGGGGGACGGGGAGCTGTTTTTT.

The rearrangement uses TRBV6-5 and TRBJ1-4; tentative D call: TRBD1 (5 bases). Trimming removed 5 bases at V and 2 bases at J, with 12 bases between. CDR3 length: 15 residues. Germline loops: CDR1 MNHEY, CDR2 SVGAGI. CDR3 region: CASSRQGQTNEKLFF. CDR3 sequence (DNA): TGTGCCAGCAGTCGCCAGGGTCAGACTAATGAAAAACTGTTTTTT.

The gene calls are TRBV30 and TRBJ1-2; TRBD1 is a possible D gene (6 bases). Looked up from germline, CDR1 is GTSNPN and CDR2 is SVGIG (reference sequence). This CDR3 spans 13 amino acids. Trimming took 3 bases from V and 4 from J, leaving 12 bases between them. The CDR3, as DNA: TGTGCCTGGAGCCAGGGGTTGGGCTATGGCTACACCTTC. The encoded protein is CAWSQGLGYGYTF.

J is TRBJ2-7 and V is TRBV7-2; no firm D call. V was cut by 5 bases and J by 4 bases, with 6 bases left in between. The germline V gene has CDR1 SGHTA and CDR2 FQGNSA. This CDR3 has 11 residues. CDR3 nucleotides: TGTGCCAGCAGCGCCGCGTACGAGCAGTACTTC. Encoded protein: CASSAAYEQYF.

This sequence joins TRBV6-5 and TRBJ2-7, with TRBD1 matching over 7 bases. The CDR3 covers 15 residues. Trimming removed 0 bases from V and 3 bases from J; junction bases left unmatched: 5. From germline, CDR1 is MNHEY and CDR2 SVGAGI. The chain's CDR3 is CASSYSSRGSYEQYF. As DNA, the CDR3 is TGTGCCAGCAGTTACTCGAGCAGGGGGAGCTACGAGCAGTACTTC.

A few counts support this clone. It may be a read error: a sequence one base away is much more abundant. Other nucleotide sequences from this sample produce the same CDR3. The chain joins TRBV4-1 to TRBJ2-5; 7 nucleotides line up with TRBD2. Looked up from germline, CDR1 is MGHRA and CDR2 is YSYEKL. The CDR3 runs 16 residues. With 0 bases clipped from V and 0 bases from J, the junction kept 4 bases outside the gene matches. The CDR3 sequence is CASSQDGSGYQETQYF. DNA of the CDR3: TGCGCCAGCAGCCAAGATGGTAGCGGGTACCAAGAGACCCAGTACTTC.

The chain uses TRBV5-4 and TRBJ2-2; D might be TRBD2 (6 bases). The CDR3 covers 12 residues. V was cut by 3 bases and J by 7 bases, with 7 bases left in between. Germline loops: CDR1 SGHNT, CDR2 YYREEE (reference sequence). The CDR3 bases are TGTGCCAGCAGCTCGACTAGCGGGGAGCTGTTTTTT. Protein sequence: CASSSTSGELFF.

This clone was counted a few times. The chain links TRBV19 to TRBJ2-7; 11 bases agree with TRBD2. CDR3 size: 17 residues. The ends lost 2 bases at V and 4 bases at J; junction bases unmatched: 10. Germline V gives CDR1 LNHDA, CDR2 SQIVND (reference sequence). CDR3 sequence: CASSISPGLAGGYEQYF. The CDR3 bases are TGTGCCAGTAGTATAAGTCCCGGGCTAGCGGGAGGATACGAGCAGTACTTC.